This T cell receptor beta chain was recovered during a study of blood T cell repertoires in COVID-19. Study-level background: Sources were T cells, B-cell-depleted T cells, or PBMCs; the material itself was cDNA or gDNA.

The table lists this clone with a count of one. Germline loops: CDR1 LNHDA, CDR2 SQIVND (reference sequence). V was shortened by 2 bases and J by 2 bases, with 9 bases between the two germline ends. CDR3 length equals 15 residues. Authors' data handling: Quantification of nucleated cells was approximated via reference gene primer amplification. The protocol was immunoSEQ multiplex PCR, while the TCRdb copy is restricted to in-frame clones and leaves out a portion. Clone size and the V and J calls come from that table; the DNA yielded D and trimming. The sample contains 76,000 or so clones, 91% of which appear only once.

The origin of this receptor is a human donor in a cohort sampled during active COVID-19. Sequenced sample: peripheral blood. The chain is built from TRBV19 and TRBJ2-2; D is possibly TRBD2 (6 bases). In DNA form, the CDR3 reads TGTGCCAGTAGTATACGGGACTCTAACACCGGGGAGCTGTTTTTT. Residues: CASSIRDSNTGELFF.